This T cell receptor beta chain was recovered during a study of blood T cell repertoires in COVID-19. Some clones are missing from TCRdb's copy, which holds only in-frame ones; the method was immunoSEQ multiplex PCR. The sample consists of approximately 210,000 clones, around 81% of them appearing once. Trimming shortened V by 1 base and J by 5 bases, and 10 bases separated the two germline ends. Germline-derived CDR1 and CDR2 are SGHRS and YFSETQ. CDR3 length: 13 amino acids. The origin of this receptor is a man aged 30 to 39 with acute COVID-19. This chain uses TRBV5-1 with TRBJ2-7; a weak D match, TRBD1 (6 bases). Input material: PBMCs or T cells enriched from blood (not recorded which). CDR3 DNA sequence: TGCGCCAGCAGCTTGACAGGGATGGACGAGCAGTACTTC. Its translation: CASSLTGMDEQYF.